Listed below are T cell receptor beta chains from one sample, sequenced in a study of T cell repertoires in cytomegalovirus infection. These receptors lack a known antigen. TCRdb redid the calling of the reads with MiXCR, one entry per CDR3 protein. Found here are about 920,000 distinct CDR3 sequences, about a third of them singletons; the top ten hold 11% to 15%. Sequencing used cultured CD8+ T cells from PBMCs, obtained from culture after CMV antigen stimulation. The source of these receptors is a human donor in good health (CMV status not recorded). Some clones in this sample may be carry-over from other donors' samples. Each CDR3 is given with its conserved first and last residue. D genes are given only for firm matches. Clone sizes are given selectively: once, few, many, or a class where the clone is expanded.

clone_size cdr3_length j_call d_call v_call cdr3_aa cdr3_nt
once 13 TRBJ1-1 . TRBV19 CAVEGDMNTEAFF TGTGCCGTCGAGGGGGACATGAACACTGAAGCTTTCTTT
few 16 TRBJ1-6 . TRBV4-3 CASSHSLGAAGSPLHF TGCGCCAGCAGCCATTCCCTTGGGGCGGCCGGCTCACCCCTCCACTTT
few 14 TRBJ1-1 . TRBV19 CASSIGVGVNEAFF TGTGCCAGTAGTATAGGAGTAGGGGTGAATGAAGCTTTCTTT
few 17 TRBJ2-5 TRBD2 TRBV28 CASSLGLAGGLLETQYF TGTGCCAGCAGTTTAGGACTAGCGGGGGGCTTGTTGGAGACCCAGTACTTC
. 20 TRBJ1-4 . TRBV12-3/TRBV12-4 CASSPPFLGRDGSTNEKLFF TGTGCCAGCAGTCCCCCCTTTTTGGGCAGGGACGGCTCAACTAATGAAAAACTGTTTTTT
. 12 TRBJ2-1 . TRBV11-2 CASSFMWDEQFF TGTGCCAGCAGCTTCATGTGGGATGAGCAGTTCTTC
. 15 TRBJ2-5 . TRBV28 CASTPYPGSQETQYF TGTGCCAGCACCCCTTATCCGGGATCACAAGAGACCCAGTACTTC
few 14 TRBJ1-2 . TRBV19 CASRARGLNYGYTF TGTGCCAGCCGCGCGAGAGGACTAAACTATGGCTACACCTTC
many 17 TRBJ1-5 . TRBV7-8 CASSFDEDDDSNQPQHF TGTGCCAGCAGTTTCGACGAGGACGACGATAGCAATCAGCCCCAGCATTTT
. 12 TRBJ1-6 . TRBV7-4 CASNARGSPLHF TGTGCCAGCAACGCCCGGGGCTCACCCCTCCACTTT
. 14 TRBJ1-5 . TRBV19 CASSIPGLGQPQHF TGTGCCAGTAGTATCCCGGGTTTGGGCCAGCCCCAGCATTTT
few 15 TRBJ2-1 TRBD1 TRBV4-3 CASSQRRGRLNEQFF TGCGCCAGCAGTCAGCGCAGGGGGCGACTCAATGAGCAGTTCTTC
. 15 TRBJ1-1 . TRBV14 CASSQVTTLNTEAFF TGTGCCAGCAGCCAGGTGACAACTTTGAACACTGAAGCTTTCTTT
many 15 TRBJ2-3 . TRBV4-1 CASSPRGTPTDTQYF TGCGCCAGCAGCCCGAGAGGGACTCCCACAGATACGCAGTATTTT
. 14 TRBJ2-1 . TRBV27 CASMRGSSYNEQFF TGTGCCAGCATGAGGGGGAGCTCCTACAATGAGCAGTTCTTC
few 13 TRBJ1-2 . TRBV6-5 CASNNQVGDGYTF TGTGCCAGCAATAACCAGGTGGGGGATGGCTACACCTTC
few 14 TRBJ1-5 . TRBV5-6 CASSQGRVNQPQHF TGTGCCAGCAGCCAGGGACGGGTCAATCAGCCCCAGCATTTT
. 18 TRBJ2-2 TRBD1 TRBV6-6 CASSYPQRDRDNTGELFF TGTGCCAGCAGTTACCCCCAACGGGACAGGGATAACACCGGGGAGCTGTTTTTT
. 15 TRBJ1-4 TRBD1 TRBV7-6 CASSLWTGQSEKLFF TGTGCCAGCAGCTTATGGACAGGGCAAAGTGAAAAACTGTTTTTT
many 18 TRBJ2-3 TRBD2 TRBV7-8 CASSSPSGGHLSTDTQYF TGTGCCAGCAGCTCCCCTAGCGGGGGCCACCTTAGCACAGATACGCAGTATTTT
many 15 TRBJ1-6 . TRBV7-2 CASSSAGRLNSPLHF TGTGCCAGCAGCTCGGCAGGGCGGCTTAATTCACCCCTCCACTTT
. 15 TRBJ1-2 TRBD1 TRBV7-9 CASSPSDRGDYGYTF TGTGCCAGCAGCCCTTCCGACAGGGGGGACTATGGCTACACCTTC
many 13 TRBJ1-2 . TRBV6-1 CASSENESYGYTF TGTGCCAGCAGTGAAAACGAATCCTATGGCTACACCTTC
. 14 TRBJ2-7 TRBD1 TRBV2 CASIGQGERYEQYF TGTGCCAGCATCGGACAGGGGGAACGGTACGAGCAGTACTTC
. 16 TRBJ2-3 TRBD2 TRBV4-1 CASSQASGASTDTQYF TGCGCCAGCAGCCAGGCCAGCGGGGCAAGCACAGATACGCAGTATTTT
. 15 TRBJ2-1 . TRBV4-2 CASSQDGVSYNEQFF TGTGCCAGCAGCCAAGACGGGGTTTCCTACAATGAGCAGTTCTTC
. 12 TRBJ2-7 . TRBV7-9 CAIPRPPGEQYF TGTGCCATCCCCCGACCGCCTGGCGAGCAGTACTTC